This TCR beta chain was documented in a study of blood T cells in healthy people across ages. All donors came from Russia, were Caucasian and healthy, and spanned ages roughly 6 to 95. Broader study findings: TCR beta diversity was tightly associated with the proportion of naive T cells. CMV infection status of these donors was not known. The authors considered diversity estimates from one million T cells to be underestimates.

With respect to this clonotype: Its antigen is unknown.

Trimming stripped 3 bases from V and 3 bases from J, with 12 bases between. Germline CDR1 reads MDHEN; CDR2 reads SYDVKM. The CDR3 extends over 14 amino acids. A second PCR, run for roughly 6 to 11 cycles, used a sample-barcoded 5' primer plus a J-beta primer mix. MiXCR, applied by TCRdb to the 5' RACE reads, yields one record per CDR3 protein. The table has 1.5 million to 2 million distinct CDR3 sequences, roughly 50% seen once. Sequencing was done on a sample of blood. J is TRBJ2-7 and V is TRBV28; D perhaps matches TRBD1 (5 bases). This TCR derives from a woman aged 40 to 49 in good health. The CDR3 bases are TGTGCCAGCAGTTTTCCCAGGGATGGCTACGAGCAGTACTTC. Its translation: CASSFPRDGYEQYF.